Listed below are T cell receptor beta chains from one sample, sequenced in a study of cytomegalovirus exposure and HLA in healthy donors. The method was immunoSEQ multiplex PCR; TCRdb's version includes in-frame clones alone and lacks a portion of them. Of approximately 220,000 clones listed, over 70% are singletons. Sequenced sample: PBMCs. These receptors were collected from a boy aged 2-15 years in good health and CMV-seronegative. CDR3s include the opening cysteine and the closing phenylalanine or tryptophan. D genes are given only for firm matches. Size values are once, few and many counts, or a class for expanded clones, and some rows have none.

V	D	size	J	CDR3	DNA
TRBV6-5	.	.	TRBJ1-6	CASSYRGGVDNSPLHF	TGTGCCAGCAGTTACCGTGGAGGGGTCGATAATTCACCCCTCCACTTT
TRBV30	TRBD2	.	TRBJ2-5	CAWSPSGGVPAQYF	TGTGCCTGGAGTCCAAGCGGGGGGGTCCCGGCCCAGTACTTC
TRBV5-1	.	.	TRBJ2-3	CASRSHSQPADTQYF	TGCGCCAGCAGGTCTCACAGTCAGCCAGCAGATACGCAGTATTTT
TRBV30	TRBD1	.	TRBJ1-3	CAWSPDRAVTGNTIYF	TGTGCCTGGAGTCCGGACAGGGCAGTTACTGGAAACACCATATATTTT
TRBV7-2	.	.	TRBJ2-2	CASSPRGGANTGELFF	TGTGCCAGCAGCCCCCGCGGGGGCGCTAACACCGGGGAGCTGTTTTTT
TRBV19	.	.	TRBJ1-2	CASSLPLNGYTF	TGTGCCAGTAGCCTACCCTTAAACGGCTACACCTTC
TRBV10-3	TRBD1	.	TRBJ1-2	CAISESSFRGRHLDGYTF	TGTGCCATCAGTGAGTCGTCGTTTAGGGGGCGGCACTTAGATGGCTACACCTTC
TRBV2	TRBD1	.	TRBJ1-5	CASRGPDRGLGQPQHF	TGTGCCAGCAGGGGGCCCGACAGGGGGCTAGGGCAGCCCCAGCATTTT
TRBV7-9	TRBD2	.	TRBJ2-7	CASSLVSAGGPNEQYF	TGTGCCAGCAGCTTAGTCTCAGCGGGAGGGCCAAACGAGCAGTACTTC
TRBV6-5	.	.	TRBJ1-1	CASSYSPTMNTEAFF	TGTGCCAGCAGTTACTCCCCTACTATGAACACTGAAGCTTTCTTT
TRBV9	TRBD1	.	TRBJ1-1	CASSVLPDRTNTEAFF	TGTGCCAGCAGCGTTCTCCCGGACAGGACGAACACTGAAGCTTTCTTT
TRBV19	.	.	TRBJ1-1	CASTGWTVLPPTNTEAFF	TGTGCCAGTACCGGTTGGACAGTCTTACCCCCCACGAACACTGAAGCTTTCTTT
TRBV9	.	.	TRBJ1-1	CASSVVIGVNTEAFF	TGTGCCAGCAGCGTAGTTATAGGGGTGAACACTGAAGCTTTCTTT
TRBV9	.	.	TRBJ2-3	CASSVDRADTQYF	TGTGCCAGCAGCGTAGACAGGGCAGATACGCAGTATTTT
TRBV5-6	.	.	TRBJ2-3	CASSPGTDTQYF	TGTGCCAGCAGCCCTGGCACAGATACGCAGTATTTT
TRBV7-2	.	.	TRBJ2-1	CASSLIQGNEQFF	TGTGCCAGCAGCTTAATCCAGGGCAATGAGCAGTTCTTC
TRBV7-2	TRBD1	.	TRBJ1-2	CASSPTSMDRAGYTF	TGTGCCAGCAGCCCAACCTCGATGGACAGGGCTGGCTACACCTTC
TRBV5-5	.	.	TRBJ1-3	CASSQDLGSGNTIYF	TGTGCCAGCAGCCAGGACTTGGGGTCCGGAAACACCATATATTTT
TRBV11-2	TRBD2	.	TRBJ2-3	CACGETSGSTDTQYF	TGTGCCTGTGGGGAGACTAGCGGGAGCACAGATACGCAGTATTTT
TRBV6-5	TRBD2	.	TRBJ2-7	CASTRAGGYEQYF	TGTGCCAGCACCCGAGCGGGGGGCTACGAGCAGTACTTC
TRBV19	.	.	TRBJ1-1	CASKRVGWENTEAFF	TGTGCCAGTAAGAGGGTTGGGTGGGAAAACACTGAAGCTTTCTTT
TRBV29-1	TRBD1	.	TRBJ2-5	CSVSERDRGRQETQYF	TGCAGCGTTTCGGAACGGGACAGGGGTCGGCAAGAGACCCAGTACTTC
TRBV30	TRBD1	.	TRBJ1-1	CAWSVQGLNTEAFF	TGTGCCTGGAGTGTACAGGGGTTGAACACTGAAGCTTTCTTT
TRBV7-2	TRBD2	.	TRBJ2-7	CASSLGLAGAYEQYF	TGTGCCAGCAGCTTAGGACTAGCGGGAGCCTACGAGCAGTACTTC
TRBV5-4	.	once	TRBJ1-4	CASSLSVGRVGEKLFF	TGTGCCAGCAGCTTGTCAGTCGGCAGGGTTGGAGAAAAACTGTTTTTT
TRBV19	.	.	TRBJ1-1	CASSELTGSLTEAFF	TGTGCCAGTAGTGAACTCACAGGGAGTCTCACTGAAGCTTTCTTT
TRBV29-1	TRBD2	.	TRBJ2-1	CSVYLFSSGSHNEQFF	TGCAGCGTTTACCTCTTTTCTAGCGGGAGTCACAATGAGCAGTTCTTC
TRBV28	.	.	TRBJ1-2	CASSLIGQIHLNYGYTF	TGTGCCAGCAGTTTAATCGGACAGATACACCTTAACTATGGCTACACCTTC
TRBV11-2	.	.	TRBJ2-4	CASSFRGGQNIQYF	TGTGCCAGCAGCTTTCGTGGTGGCCAAAACATTCAGTACTTC
TRBV21-1	.	.	TRBJ1-1	CASSKVERAGGTEAFF	TGTGCCAGCAGCAAAGTAGAGCGGGCTGGGGGTACTGAAGCTTTCTTT
TRBV11-2	TRBD2	.	TRBJ2-7	CASSFGAGGEQYF	TGTGCCAGCAGCTTTGGAGCGGGAGGCGAGCAGTACTTC
TRBV5-6	TRBD1	.	TRBJ1-3	CASRIGTVGNTIYF	TGTGCCAGCAGGATCGGGACAGTGGGAAACACCATATATTTT
TRBV7-8	TRBD1	once	TRBJ2-7	CASSRDRGDDEQYF	TGTGCCAGCAGCCGTGACAGGGGGGACGACGAGCAGTACTTC
TRBV19	.	once	TRBJ1-1	CASTPDHRAHTEAFF	TGTGCCAGTACCCCGGACCACAGGGCGCACACTGAAGCTTTCTTT
TRBV6-6	TRBD1	.	TRBJ1-1	CASRPGQGGTEAFF	TGTGCCAGCAGACCGGGACAGGGTGGCACTGAAGCTTTCTTT
TRBV6-5	TRBD2	.	TRBJ2-7	CASRRTSGSYEQYF	TGTGCCAGCAGAAGGACTAGCGGGTCCTACGAGCAGTACTTC
TRBV6-5	TRBD1	.	TRBJ1-1	CASRDRDRGLEAFF	TGTGCCAGCAGGGACCGGGACAGGGGATTGGAGGCTTTCTTT
TRBV10-3	.	.	TRBJ1-2	CAISDEGSPNYGYTF	TGTGCCATCAGTGACGAGGGAAGCCCTAACTATGGCTACACCTTC